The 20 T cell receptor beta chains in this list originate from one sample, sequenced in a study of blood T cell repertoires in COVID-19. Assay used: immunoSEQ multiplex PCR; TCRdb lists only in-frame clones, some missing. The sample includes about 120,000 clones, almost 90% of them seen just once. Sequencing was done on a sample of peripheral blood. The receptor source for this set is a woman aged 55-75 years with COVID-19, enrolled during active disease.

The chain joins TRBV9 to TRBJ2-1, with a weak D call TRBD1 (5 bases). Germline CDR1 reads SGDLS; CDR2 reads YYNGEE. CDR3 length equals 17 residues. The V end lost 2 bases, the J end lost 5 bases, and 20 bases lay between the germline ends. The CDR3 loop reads CASSVFDSWASHNEQFF. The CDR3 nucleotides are TGTGCCAGCAGCGTTTTTGACAGTTGGGCATCCCACAATGAGCAGTTCTTC.

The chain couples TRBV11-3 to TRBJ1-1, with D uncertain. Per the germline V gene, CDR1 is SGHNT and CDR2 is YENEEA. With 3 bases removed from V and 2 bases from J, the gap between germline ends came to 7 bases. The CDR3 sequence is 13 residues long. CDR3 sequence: CASSFSSNTEAFF. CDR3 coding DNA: TGTGCCAGCAGCTTTTCGTCCAACACTGAAGCTTTCTTT.

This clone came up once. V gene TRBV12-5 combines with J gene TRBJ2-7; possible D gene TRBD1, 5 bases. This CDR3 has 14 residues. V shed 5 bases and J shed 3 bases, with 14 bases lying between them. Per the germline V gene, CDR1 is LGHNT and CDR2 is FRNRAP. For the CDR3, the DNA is TGTGCTAGTGGTCCCGCAGGGTTGATCTACGAGCAGTACTTC. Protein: CASGPAGLIYEQYF.

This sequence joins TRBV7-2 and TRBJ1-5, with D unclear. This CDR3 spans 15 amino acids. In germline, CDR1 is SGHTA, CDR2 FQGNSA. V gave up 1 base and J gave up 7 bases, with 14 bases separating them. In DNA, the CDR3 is TGTGCCAGCAGCTTAGGCGTCGCTTGGGCGCAGCCCCAGCATTTT. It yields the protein CASSLGVAWAQPQHF.

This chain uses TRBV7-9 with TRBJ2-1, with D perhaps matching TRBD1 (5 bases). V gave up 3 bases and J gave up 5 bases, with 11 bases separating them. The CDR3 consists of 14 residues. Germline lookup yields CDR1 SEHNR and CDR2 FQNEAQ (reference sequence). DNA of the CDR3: TGTGCCAGCAGCTTGGCAGGGAAAAACAATGAGCAGTTCTTC. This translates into CASSLAGKNNEQFF.

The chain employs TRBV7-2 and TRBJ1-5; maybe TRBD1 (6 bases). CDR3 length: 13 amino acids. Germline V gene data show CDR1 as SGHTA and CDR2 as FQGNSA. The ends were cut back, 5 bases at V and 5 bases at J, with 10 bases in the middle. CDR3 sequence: CASSRHRDQPQHF. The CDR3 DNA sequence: TGTGCCAGCAGCCGCCACAGGGATCAGCCCCAGCATTTT.

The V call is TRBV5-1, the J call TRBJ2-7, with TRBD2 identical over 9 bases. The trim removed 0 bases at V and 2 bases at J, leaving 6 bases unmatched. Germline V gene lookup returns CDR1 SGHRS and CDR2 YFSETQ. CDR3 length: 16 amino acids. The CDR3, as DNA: TGCGCCAGCAGCTTGGCGTTAGCGGGGGCGACCTACGAGCAGTACTTC. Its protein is CASSLALAGATYEQYF.

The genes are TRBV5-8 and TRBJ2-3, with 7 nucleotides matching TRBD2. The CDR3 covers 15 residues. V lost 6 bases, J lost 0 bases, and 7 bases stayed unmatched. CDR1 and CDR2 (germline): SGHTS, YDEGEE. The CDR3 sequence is CASTTLGGSTDTQYF. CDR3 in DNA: TGTGCCAGCACCACCTTGGGGGGGAGCACAGATACGCAGTATTTT.

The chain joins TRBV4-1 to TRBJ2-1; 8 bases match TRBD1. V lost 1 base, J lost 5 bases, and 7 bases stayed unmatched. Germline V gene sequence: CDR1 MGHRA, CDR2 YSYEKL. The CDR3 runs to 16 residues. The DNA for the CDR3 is TGCGCCAGCAGCCAAGGCGCAGGGGGCTACGACAATGAGCAGTTCTTC. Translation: CASSQGAGGYDNEQFF.

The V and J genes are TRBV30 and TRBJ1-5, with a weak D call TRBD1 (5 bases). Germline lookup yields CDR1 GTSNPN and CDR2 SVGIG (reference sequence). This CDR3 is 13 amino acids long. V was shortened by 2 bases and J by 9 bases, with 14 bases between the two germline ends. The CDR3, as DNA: TGTGCCTGGAGTTCCGGGACTTCCGGGCCCCAGCATTTT. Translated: CAWSSGTSGPQHF.

The CDR3 reads CAWSSETSGYEQYF. For the CDR3, the DNA is TGTGCCTGGAGTTCGGAGACTAGTGGGTACGAGCAGTACTTC. The rearrangement joins TRBV30 to TRBJ2-7, with D maybe TRBD2 (6 bases). The length of the CDR3 is 14 residues. Germline CDR1 GTSNPN, CDR2 SVGIG (reference sequence). V lost 2 bases to trimming and J lost 4 bases, with 15 bases between them.

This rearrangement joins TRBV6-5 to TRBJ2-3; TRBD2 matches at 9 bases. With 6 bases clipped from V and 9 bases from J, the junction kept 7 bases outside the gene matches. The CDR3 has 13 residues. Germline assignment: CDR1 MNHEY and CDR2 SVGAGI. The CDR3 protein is CASSSRGGSTQYF. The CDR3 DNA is TGTGCCAGCAGCTCGCGGGGGGGCTCGACGCAGTATTTT.

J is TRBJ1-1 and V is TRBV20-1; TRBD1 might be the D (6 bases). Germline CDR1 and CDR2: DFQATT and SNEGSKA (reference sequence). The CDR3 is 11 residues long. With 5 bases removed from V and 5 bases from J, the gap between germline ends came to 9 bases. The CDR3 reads CSADRRTEAFF. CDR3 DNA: TGCAGTGCTGACAGGCGTACTGAAGCTTTCTTT.

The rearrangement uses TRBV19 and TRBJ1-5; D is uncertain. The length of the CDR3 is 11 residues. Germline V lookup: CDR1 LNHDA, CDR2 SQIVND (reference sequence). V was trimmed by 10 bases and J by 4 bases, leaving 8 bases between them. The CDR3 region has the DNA TGTGCCACCGGGTGGAATCAGCCCCAGCATTTT. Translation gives CATGWNQPQHF.

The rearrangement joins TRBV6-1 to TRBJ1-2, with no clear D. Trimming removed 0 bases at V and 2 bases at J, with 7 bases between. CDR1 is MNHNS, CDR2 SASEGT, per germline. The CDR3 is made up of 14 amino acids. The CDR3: CASSEAFQNYGYTF. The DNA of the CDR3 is TGTGCCAGCAGTGAAGCCTTCCAGAACTATGGCTACACCTTC.

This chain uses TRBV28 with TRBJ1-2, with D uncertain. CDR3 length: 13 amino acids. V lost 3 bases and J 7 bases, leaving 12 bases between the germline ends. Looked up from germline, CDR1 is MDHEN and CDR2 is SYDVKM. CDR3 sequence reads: CASSLPPPGGYTF. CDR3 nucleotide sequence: TGTGCCAGCAGTTTGCCCCCTCCCGGTGGCTACACCTTC.

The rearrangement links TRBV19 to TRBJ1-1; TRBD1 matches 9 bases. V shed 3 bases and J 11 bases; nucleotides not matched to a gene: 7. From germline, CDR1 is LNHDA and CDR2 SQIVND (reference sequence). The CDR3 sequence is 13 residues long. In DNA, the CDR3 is TGTGCCAGTAGTATCCAAGGGACAGGGCTGGCTTTCTTT. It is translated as CASSIQGTGLAFF.

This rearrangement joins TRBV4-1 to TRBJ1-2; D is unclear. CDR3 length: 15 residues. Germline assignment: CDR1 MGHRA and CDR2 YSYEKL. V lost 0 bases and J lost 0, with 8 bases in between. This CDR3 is CASSQDRRANYGYTF. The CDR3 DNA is TGCGCCAGCAGCCAAGACCGAAGAGCTAACTATGGCTACACCTTC.

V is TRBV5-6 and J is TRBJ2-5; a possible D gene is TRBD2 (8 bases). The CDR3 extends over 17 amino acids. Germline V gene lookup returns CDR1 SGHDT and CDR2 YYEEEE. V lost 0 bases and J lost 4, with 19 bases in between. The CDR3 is CASSLAVGGGTAETQYF. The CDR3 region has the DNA TGTGCCAGCAGCTTGGCGGTGGGCGGGGGGACAGCAGAGACCCAGTACTTC.

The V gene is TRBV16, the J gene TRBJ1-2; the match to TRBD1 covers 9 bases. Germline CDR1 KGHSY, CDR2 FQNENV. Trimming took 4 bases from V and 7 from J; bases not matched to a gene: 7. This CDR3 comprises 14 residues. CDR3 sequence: CASSRQGQGSGYTF. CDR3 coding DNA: TGTGCCAGCAGCCGGCAGGGACAGGGCTCTGGCTACACCTTC.